The present TCR beta chain was sequenced within a study of radiotherapy plus CTLA-4 blockade in lung cancer. Turning to the study itself: Among all patients, approximately 18% showed objective responses, while 30% to 35% had disease control. The study's findings and limits: Blood-borne expansion of tumor-derived TCR clones followed radiotherapy plus ipilimumab.

Points on this clone: What it recognizes is unknown.

The V end lost 7 bases, the J end lost 4 bases, and 13 bases lay between the germline ends. The CDR3 totals 13 residues. Germline CDR1 LNHDA, CDR2 SQIVND (reference sequence). TCRdb keeps only in-frame clones here, not all; method: immunoSEQ multiplex PCR. The repertoire includes about 14,000 clones, approximately 89% of them detected once, and about 15% sits in the top ten. Sequencing used peripheral blood, obtained from a patient treated with radiotherapy plus ipilimumab. V gene TRBV19 combines with J gene TRBJ1-1; D gene ambiguous. This TCR derives from a human donor with non-small cell lung cancer that progressed on radiotherapy plus ipilimumab. Some clones in this sample may be carry-over from other donors' samples. The CDR3, as DNA: TGTGCCAGTAAAGTTGCAGGAGGCACTGAAGCTTTCTTT. As protein: CASKVAGGTEAFF. Full variable domain (remainder filled in from reference TRBV19 and TRBJ1-1): DGGITQSPKYLFRKEGQNVTLSCEQNLNHDAMYWYRQDPGQGLRLIYYSQIVNDFQKGDIAEGYSVSREKKESFPLTVTSAQKNPTAFYLCASKVAGGTEAFFGQGTRLTVV.